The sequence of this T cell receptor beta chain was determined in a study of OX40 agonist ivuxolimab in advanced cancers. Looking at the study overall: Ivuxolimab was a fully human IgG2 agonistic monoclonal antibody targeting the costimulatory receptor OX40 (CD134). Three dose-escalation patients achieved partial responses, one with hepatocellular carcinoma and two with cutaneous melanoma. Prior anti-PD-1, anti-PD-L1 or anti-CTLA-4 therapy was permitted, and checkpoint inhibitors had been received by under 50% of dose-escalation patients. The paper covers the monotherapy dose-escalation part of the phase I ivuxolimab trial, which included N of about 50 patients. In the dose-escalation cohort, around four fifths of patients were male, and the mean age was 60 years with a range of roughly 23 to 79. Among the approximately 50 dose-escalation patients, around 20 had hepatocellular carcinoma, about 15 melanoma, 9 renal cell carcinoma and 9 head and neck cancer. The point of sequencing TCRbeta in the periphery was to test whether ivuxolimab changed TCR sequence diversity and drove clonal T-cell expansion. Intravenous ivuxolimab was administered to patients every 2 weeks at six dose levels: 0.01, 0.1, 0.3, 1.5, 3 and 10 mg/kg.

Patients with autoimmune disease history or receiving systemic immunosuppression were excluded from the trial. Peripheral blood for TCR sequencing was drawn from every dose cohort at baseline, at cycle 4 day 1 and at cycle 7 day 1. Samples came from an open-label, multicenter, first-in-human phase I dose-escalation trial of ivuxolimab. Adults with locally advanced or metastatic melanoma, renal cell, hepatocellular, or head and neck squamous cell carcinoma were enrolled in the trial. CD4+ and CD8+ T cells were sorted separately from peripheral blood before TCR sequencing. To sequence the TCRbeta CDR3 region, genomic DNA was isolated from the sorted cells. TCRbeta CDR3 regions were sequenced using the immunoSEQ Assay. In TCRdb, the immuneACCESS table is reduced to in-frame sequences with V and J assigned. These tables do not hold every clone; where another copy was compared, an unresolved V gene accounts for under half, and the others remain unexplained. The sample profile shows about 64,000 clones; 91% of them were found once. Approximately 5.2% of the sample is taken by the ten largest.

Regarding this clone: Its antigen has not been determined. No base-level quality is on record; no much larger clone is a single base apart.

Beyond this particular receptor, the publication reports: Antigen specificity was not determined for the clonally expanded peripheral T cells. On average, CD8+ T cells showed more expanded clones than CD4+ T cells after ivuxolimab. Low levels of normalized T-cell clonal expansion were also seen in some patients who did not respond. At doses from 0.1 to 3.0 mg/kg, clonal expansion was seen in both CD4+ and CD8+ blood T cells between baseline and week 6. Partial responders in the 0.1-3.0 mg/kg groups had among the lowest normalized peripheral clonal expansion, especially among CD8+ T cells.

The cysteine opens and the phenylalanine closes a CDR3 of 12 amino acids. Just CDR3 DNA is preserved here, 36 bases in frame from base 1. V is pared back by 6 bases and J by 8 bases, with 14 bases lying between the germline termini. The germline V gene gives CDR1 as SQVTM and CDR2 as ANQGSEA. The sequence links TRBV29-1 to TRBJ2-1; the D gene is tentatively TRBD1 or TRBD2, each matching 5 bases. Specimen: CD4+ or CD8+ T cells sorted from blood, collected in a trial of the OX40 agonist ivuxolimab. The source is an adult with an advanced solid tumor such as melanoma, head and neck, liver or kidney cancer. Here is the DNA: TGCAGCGTCCTAGGGACCGCGGATGAGCAGTTCTTC. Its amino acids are CSVLGTADEQFF.